This T cell receptor (beta chain) derives from a study of shared clonotypes between healthy human individuals. General observations from the study: Shared across a few donors were roughly 5.3% of the naive CD4 clonotypes.

Generated by immunoSEQ multiplex PCR, the TCRdb table keeps only in-frame clones and is missing some. This table holds 700,000 to 950,000 clones, roughly 96% found once. The length of the CDR3 is 12 residues. V was trimmed by 10 bases and J by 0 bases, leaving 9 bases between them. Germline CDR1 is MNHEY and CDR2 is SMNVEV (reference sequence). Of note for this clone: Its antigen is currently unknown.

CD8 cells classed as naive were CD45RO-negative and positively selected for CCR7, excluding terminally differentiated effector memory CD45RA+ cells. The source is a man aged 25 to 40 in good health. The chain carries TRBV27 and TRBJ1-2; D is ambiguous. The sequenced material came from naive CD8+ T cells sorted from blood. CDR3 sequence: CATVGSNYGYTF. DNA of the CDR3: TGTGCCACCGTCGGATCTAACTATGGCTACACCTTC.